This is a list of T cell receptor beta chains from one sample in a study of blood T cell repertoires in COVID-19. Only in-frame clones appear in the TCRdb table, and some are missing; sequencing was by immunoSEQ multiplex PCR. Among around 50,000 clones listed, more than 75% were seen once. Specimen: peripheral blood. The receptors were sampled from a man in his forties or fifties with active COVID-19. The CDR3 runs from the conserved cysteine through the conserved F or W. D genes are given only for firm matches. Expanded clones are given a class, and other clones once, few, many or no size at all.

cdr3_aa	cdr3_nt	v_call	j_call	d_call	clone_size
CASSTRQYNEQFF	TGTGCCAGCAGCACCCGACAGTACAATGAGCAGTTCTTC	TRBV5-4	TRBJ2-1	-	-
CSVEVGQATGELFF	TGCAGCGTTGAGGTTGGACAGGCCACCGGGGAGCTGTTTTTT	TRBV29-1	TRBJ2-2	TRBD1	-
CSAYSTYEQYF	TGCAGTGCCTACTCGACCTACGAGCAGTACTTC	TRBV20-1	TRBJ2-7	-	-
CASSESGAGEKLFF	TGCGCCAGCAGTGAATCAGGGGCCGGTGAAAAACTGTTTTTT	TRBV10-1	TRBJ1-4	-	once
CASSFSTQTYEQYF	TGTGCCAGCAGCTTTTCTACACAGACCTACGAGCAGTACTTC	TRBV7-2	TRBJ2-7	-	once
CASSPPKRAGIGELFF	TGTGCCAGCTCACCACCAAAGAGGGCCGGGATCGGGGAGCTGTTTTTT	TRBV18	TRBJ2-2	-	-
CASSEVRGNTEAFF	TGTGCCAGCAGTGAAGTACGAGGGAACACTGAAGCTTTCTTT	TRBV6-1	TRBJ1-1	-	-
CASSRPGLAGGTDTQYF	TGCGCCAGCAGCCGCCCAGGACTAGCGGGGGGCACAGATACGCAGTATTTT	TRBV4-1	TRBJ2-3	TRBD2	-
CASSRMGGARETQYF	TGCGCCAGCAGCCGAATGGGGGGGGCGCGTGAGACCCAGTACTTC	TRBV4-1	TRBJ2-5	-	-
CASRLSGLAGNEQFF	TGTGCCAGCAGACTATCAGGGCTAGCGGGTAACGAGCAGTTCTTC	TRBV3-1/TRBV3-2	TRBJ2-1	TRBD2	-
CASSEPETGKREAFF	TGTGCCAGCAGTGAACCGGAAACAGGGAAGCGGGAAGCTTTCTTT	TRBV25-1	TRBJ1-1	-	-
CASENLGGSSDTQYF	TGTGCCAGCGAAAACCTCGGGGGGTCCTCAGATACGCAGTATTTT	TRBV7-9	TRBJ2-3	TRBD2	-
CASSPDLVGTDTQYF	TGTGCCAGCAGCCCGGACTTAGTGGGCACAGATACGCAGTATTTT	TRBV11-2	TRBJ2-3	-	-
CASSQTGGGGYTF	TGTGCCAGCAGTCAGACAGGGGGCGGTGGCTACACCTTC	TRBV7-3	TRBJ1-2	TRBD1	once
CAISDSGLPTYEQYF	TGTGCCATCAGTGATTCGGGACTTCCTACCTACGAGCAGTACTTC	TRBV10-3	TRBJ2-7	-	-
CASSQRNGQGRSGYTF	TGTGCCAGCAGCCAAAGAAACGGACAGGGCCGGAGTGGCTACACCTTC	TRBV3-1/TRBV3-2	TRBJ1-2	TRBD1	-